The 29 T cell receptor beta chains listed next were all sequenced from one sample in a study of molecular identifiers for immune sequencing clone quantification. One entry per CDR3 protein results from TCRdb running MiXCR on the PCR reads. The table includes about 98,000 distinct CDR3 sequences, around 37% detected once. Sequenced: naive CD8+ T cells from blood, with Jurkat cell RNA spiked in. Stated subset: FACS-sorted CD8+CD4-CCR7+CD45RA+ naive T cells. All receptors come from a human donor in good health. Some libraries in this study had Jurkat cell RNA spiked in.

This clonotype appeared a few times. The chain carries TRBV28 and TRBJ1-5; D may be TRBD1 (5 bases). V lost 6 bases and J lost 3, with 9 bases in between. There are 13 residues in the CDR3. Germline V gene lookup returns CDR1 MDHEN and CDR2 SYDVKM. This CDR3 is CASRGTYNQPQHF. CDR3 sequence (DNA): TGTGCCAGCAGGGGGACTTACAATCAGCCCCAGCATTTT.

This clonotype occurred a few times. This chain connects TRBV20-1 to TRBJ2-7; 9 nucleotides match TRBD2. The V and J ends lost 4 bases and 6 bases, in that order; junction bases with no gene match: 19. The CDR3 covers 17 residues. Germline-derived CDR1 and CDR2 are DFQATT and SNEGSKA (reference sequence). The chain's CDR3 is CSATASGTIPSMSEQYF. The CDR3 DNA reads TGCAGTGCTACCGCTAGCGGGACTATCCCCAGTATGTCCGAGCAGTACTTC.

This chain uses TRBV29-1 with TRBJ2-7; 8 bases map to TRBD1. The CDR3 sequence is 12 residues long. J lost 7 bases, V lost 6 bases, and 8 bases had no gene match. CDR1 is SQVTM and CDR2 is ANQGSEA in the germline V gene. The CDR3 here is CSVPTGVGEQYF. CDR3 coding DNA: TGCAGCGTCCCGACAGGGGTGGGAGAGCAGTACTTC.

The chain links TRBV9 to TRBJ1-1, with D unresolved. V shed 0 bases and J shed 3 bases, with 6 bases lying between them. The germline V gene encodes CDR1 SGDLS and CDR2 YYNGEE. The CDR3 covers 13 residues. The DNA of the CDR3 is TGTGCCAGCAGCGTAGGAGCATACACTGAAGCTTTCTTT. Amino acid sequence: CASSVGAYTEAFF.

On this clonotype itself: A much larger clone differs from this one at a single base, so this may be a read error. The gene calls are TRBV6-6 and TRBJ2-7; 10 nucleotides line up with TRBD2. Germline-derived CDR1 and CDR2 are MNHNY and SVGAGI (reference sequence). J gave up 6 bases and V 5 bases, and 10 bases lay outside the gene matches. CDR3 size: 15 residues. The CDR3, as DNA: TGTGCCAGCAGTAACGACCTAGCGGGAGCACTCGAGCAGTACTTC. It specifies CASSNDLAGALEQYF.

As regards this clonotype: The missing conserved phenylalanine or tryptophan at the end of this CDR3 makes a read error likely. The V call is TRBV4-2, the J call TRBJ2-7; 10 nucleotides line up with TRBD1. From germline, CDR1 is LGHNA and CDR2 YNFKEQ. The CDR3 has 17 residues. V shed 1 base, J shed 3 bases, and the junction held 9 bases outside the gene matches. The CDR3, as DNA: TGTGCCAGCAGCCAAGGAACCTGGACAGGGGGACTCTACGAGCAGTACTAC. As protein: CASSQGTWTGGLYEQYY.

In this sample, this clonotype turned up a few times. The V call is TRBV11-2, the J call TRBJ2-1; D is unclear. Trimming shortened V by 5 bases and J by 3 bases, and 8 bases separated the two germline ends. The CDR3 extends over 13 amino acids. Germline assignment: CDR1 SGHAT and CDR2 FQNNGV. CDR3 nucleotide sequence: TGTGCCAGCAGCCCACGGCACTACAATGAGCAGTTCTTC. It translates to CASSPRHYNEQFF.

Note on this clonotype: A much larger clone sits a single nucleotide away, making a read error possible. The chain couples TRBV6-5 to TRBJ1-5; D is uncertain. Trimming shortened V by 3 bases and J by 0 bases, and 6 bases separated the two germline ends. The CDR3 covers 14 residues. CDR1 is MNHEY and CDR2 is SVGAGI in the germline V gene. The CDR3 coding sequence is TGTGCCAGCAGTTATGTTTTTAGCAATCAGCCCCAGCATTTT. Protein sequence: CASSYVFSNQPQHF.

About this clonotype: A much larger clonotype is one base distant, so this may be a read error. The J gene is TRBJ2-3, the V gene TRBV28; no reliable D call. CDR3 length: 12 residues. Looked up from germline, CDR1 is MDHEN and CDR2 is SYDVKM. The CDR3 reads CVSSSYRDGQYF. The CDR3 coding sequence is TGTGTCAGCAGTTCATACAGAGATGGGCAGTATTTT.

The sample holds many counts of this clonotype. This chain connects TRBV29-1 to TRBJ2-2; D unclear. This CDR3 is 13 amino acids long. The germline V gene encodes CDR1 SQVTM and CDR2 ANQGSEA. V lost 8 bases, J lost 2 bases, and 12 bases lay in between. CDR3 residues: CSTEWGNTGELFF. In DNA, the CDR3 is TGCAGCACGGAATGGGGAAACACCGGGGAGCTGTTTTTT.

The chain recombines TRBV24-1 with TRBJ2-3; TRBD2 is a possible D gene (5 bases). The CDR3 is made up of 14 amino acids. The V gene's germline CDR1 is KGHDR and CDR2 SFDVKD. Trimming shortened V by 8 bases and J by 1 base, and 12 bases separated the two germline ends. In DNA form, the CDR3 reads TGTGCCACCACTATACTAGTAGGCACAGATACGCAGTATTTT. Translation gives CATTILVGTDTQYF.

The CDR3 region has the DNA TGTGCCACCAGTGATTTCCGTCTCGCCACTCCTAGCGGGAGGGCCGGGGAGCTGTTTTTT. This sequence encodes CATSDFRLATPSGRAGELFF. The J gene is TRBJ2-2, the V gene TRBV24-1; 12 positions match TRBD2. The CDR3 extends over 20 amino acids. The V and J ends lost 1 base and 6 bases, in that order; junction bases with no gene match: 14. Per germline, CDR1 KGHDR and CDR2 SFDVKD.

This clonotype was recorded at least ten times. The chain couples TRBV7-8 to TRBJ1-4; D not certain. CDR1 and CDR2 from the germline V gene are SGHVS and FQNEAQ. The CDR3 loop spans 12 amino acids. Deletions cut 5 bases from V and 7 bases from J, with 8 bases between. The CDR3 is CASSPLGEKLFF. The CDR3 nucleotides are TGTGCCAGCAGCCCCTTAGGTGAAAAACTGTTTTTT.

Ten or more counts support this clonotype. The rearrangement links TRBV29-1 to TRBJ2-3; possible D gene TRBD1, 5 bases. Trimming took 1 base from V and 0 from J, leaving 8 bases between them. Germline V CDR1 and CDR2: SQVTM, ANQGSEA. This CDR3 is built from 14 residues. The chain's CDR3 is CSVEGGSSTDTQYF. DNA for the CDR3: TGCAGCGTTGAAGGGGGCTCGAGCACAGATACGCAGTATTTT.

The rearrangement uses TRBV12-5 and TRBJ1-1, with TRBD1 matching over 7 bases. With V trimmed by 3 bases and J by 7 bases, 20 bases remained unmatched. The CDR3 spans 18 residues. Germline CDR1 LGHNT, CDR2 FRNRAP. CDR3 in amino acids: CASGFQPTGFKGVREAFF. The CDR3 DNA sequence: TGTGCTAGTGGTTTCCAACCGACAGGGTTCAAAGGAGTTCGTGAAGCTTTCTTT.

J is TRBJ2-7 and V is TRBV4-1; D assignment may be TRBD1 or TRBD2 (5 bases each). This CDR3 has 19 amino acids. Trimming took off 0 bases at V and 5 bases at J, with 26 bases between the two ends. Germline-derived CDR1 and CDR2 are MGHRA and YSYEKL. CDR3 in amino acids: CASSQDSPLFGATANEQYF. The CDR3 nucleotides read TGCGCCAGCAGCCAAGATAGCCCCCTATTCGGGGCAACGGCCAACGAGCAGTACTTC.

This clonotype was seen a single time. DNA for the CDR3: TGTGCCAGCGCCGGGACAGACTTTATCCTAGCCAAAAACGTTCAGTACTTC. This sequence encodes CASAGTDFILAKNVQYF. The chain couples TRBV21-1 to TRBJ2-4; the D call in the table, TRBD1, was not verified against the DNA. TRBV21-1 represents a pseudogene. This CDR3 is built from 17 residues.

This clonotype was found many times. This chain links TRBV12-3 or TRBV12-4 with TRBJ2-7; D tentatively reads TRBD1 or TRBD2 (5 bases each). V lost 0 bases, J lost 4 bases, and 10 bases lay in between. There are 14 residues in the CDR3. The CDR3 DNA follows: TGTGCCAGCAGTTTAGCGGGGACCAGTTACGAGCAGTACTTC. It yields the protein CASSLAGTSYEQYF.

This clonotype was seen more than once but under ten times. This chain connects TRBV4-3 to TRBJ2-2, with 7 bases aligning to TRBD2. CDR3 size: 14 residues. The germline V gene has CDR1 LGHNA and CDR2 YSLEER. The V gene end was trimmed by 2 bases and the J gene end by 5 bases; junction bases not matched to a gene: 2. CDR3: CASSQLGGTGELFF. The CDR3, as DNA: TGCGCCAGCAGCCAATTGGGGGGGACCGGGGAGCTGTTTTTT.

This clonotype has ten or more counts. The chain couples TRBV28 to TRBJ2-5; 8 bases map to TRBD2. Germline CDR1 is MDHEN and CDR2 is SYDVKM. The CDR3 has 15 amino acids. V shed 3 bases, J shed 5 bases, and the junction held 8 bases outside the gene matches. The CDR3 loop is CASSFFREGAETQYF. The CDR3 DNA follows: TGTGCCAGCAGTTTTTTCCGGGAGGGAGCGGAGACCCAGTACTTC.

This clonotype has just a few counts. The J gene is TRBJ1-4, the V gene TRBV19; 8 nucleotides line up with TRBD1. Per germline, CDR1 LNHDA and CDR2 SQIVND (reference sequence). V was pared by 6 bases and J by 8 bases, with 11 bases of the junction left unmatched. There are 15 residues in the CDR3. CDR3 protein: CASRRLTGGGEKLFF. The CDR3 DNA reads TGTGCCAGTAGGAGACTTACAGGGGGAGGCGAAAAACTGTTTTTT. Complete variable domain (other parts from reference TRBV19 and TRBJ1-4): DGGITQSPKYLFRKEGQNVTLSCEQNLNHDAMYWYRQDPGQGLRLIYYSQIVNDFQKGDIAEGYSVSREKKESFPLTVTSAQKNPTAFYLCASRRLTGGGEKLFFGSGTQLSVL.

This chain links TRBV6-2 or TRBV6-3 with TRBJ2-4, with 7 bases aligning to TRBD1. The CDR3 is 15 residues long. With 4 bases clipped from V and 7 bases from J, the junction kept 10 bases outside the gene matches. CDR1 and CDR2 from the germline V gene are MNHEY and SVGEGT. The CDR3 DNA reads as TGTGCCAGCAGTTCGGGACAGCGACTTAATAACATTCAGTACTTC. This encodes CASSSGQRLNNIQYF.

The rearrangement joins TRBV10-1 to TRBJ2-3; 9 bases line up with TRBD2. V was clipped by 7 bases and J by 6 bases; unmatched bases: 2. This CDR3 comprises 12 residues. Germline V lookup: CDR1 WNHNN, CDR2 SYGVQD (reference sequence). CDR3 bases: TGCGCCAGCAAGCTAGCGGGGGATACGCAGTATTTT. It yields the protein CASKLAGDTQYF.

The V and J genes are TRBV2 and TRBJ2-7; 8 bases agree with TRBD2. The J segment lost 4 bases and the V segment lost 2 bases, leaving 4 bases of the junction unmatched. The CDR3 totals 14 residues. Per germline, CDR1 SNHLY and CDR2 FYNNEI. The CDR3 nucleotides read TGTGCCAGCAGTGAACAACTAGCGGCGTACGAGCAGTACTTC. Amino acid sequence: CASSEQLAAYEQYF. The full variable domain, rest sourced from reference TRBV2 and TRBJ2-7, is EPEVTQTPSHQVTQMGQEVILRCVPISNHLYFYWYRQILGQKVEFLVSFYNNEISEKSEIFDDQFSVERPDGSNFTLKIRSTKLEDSAMYFCASSEQLAAYEQYFGPGTRLTVT.

As to this clonotype: This may be a read error, as it is one base from a much larger clone. The V call is TRBV5-6, the J call TRBJ2-5; D is undetermined. Germline lookup yields CDR1 SGHDT and CDR2 YYEEEE. The CDR3 has 15 amino acids. The CDR3 reads CASSLWTEYQVTQYF. In nucleotides, the CDR3 is TGTGCCAGCAGCTTGTGGACGGAGTACCAAGTGACCCAGTACTTC.

The rearrangement uses TRBV6-2 or TRBV6-3 and TRBJ2-7, with D possibly TRBD1 on 5 matching bases. Trimming cost V 2 bases and J 3 bases, with 11 bases left between them. The CDR3 length is 14 residues. Germline lookup yields CDR1 MNHEY and CDR2 SVGEGT. The chain's CDR3 is CASSYVERGYEQYF. In nucleotides, the CDR3 is TGTGCCAGCAGTTACGTGGAAAGGGGCTACGAGCAGTACTTC.

On this clonotype itself: Relative to the germline gene, one junction end is altered; a read error may explain this. The V and J genes are TRBV27 and TRBJ2-3; D is ambiguous. The germline V gene encodes CDR1 MNHEY and CDR2 SMNVEV (reference sequence). The CDR3 totals 11 residues. The CDR3 region has the DNA TGTGCCAGCAGTTCCACAAATACGCAGTATTTT. It yields the protein CASSSTNTQYF.

This clonotype was seen at least ten times. The chain is built from TRBV5-1 and TRBJ2-7, with D unclear. The CDR3 is made up of 15 amino acids. Looked up from germline, CDR1 is SGHRS and CDR2 is YFSETQ. V lost 2 bases, J lost 2 bases, and 14 bases lay in between. The CDR3 spells CASSFESSIPYEQYF. Here the CDR3 DNA reads TGCGCCAGCAGCTTCGAAAGTAGTATTCCCTACGAGCAGTACTTC.

V and J are TRBV12-3 or TRBV12-4 and TRBJ2-3, with 13 bases matching TRBD2. The ends lost 7 bases at V and 3 bases at J; junction bases unmatched: 7. This CDR3 has 16 residues. CDR3 residues: CASKDGLAGVTDTQYF. CDR3 nucleotide sequence: TGTGCCAGCAAGGATGGACTAGCGGGAGTTACAGATACGCAGTATTTT.